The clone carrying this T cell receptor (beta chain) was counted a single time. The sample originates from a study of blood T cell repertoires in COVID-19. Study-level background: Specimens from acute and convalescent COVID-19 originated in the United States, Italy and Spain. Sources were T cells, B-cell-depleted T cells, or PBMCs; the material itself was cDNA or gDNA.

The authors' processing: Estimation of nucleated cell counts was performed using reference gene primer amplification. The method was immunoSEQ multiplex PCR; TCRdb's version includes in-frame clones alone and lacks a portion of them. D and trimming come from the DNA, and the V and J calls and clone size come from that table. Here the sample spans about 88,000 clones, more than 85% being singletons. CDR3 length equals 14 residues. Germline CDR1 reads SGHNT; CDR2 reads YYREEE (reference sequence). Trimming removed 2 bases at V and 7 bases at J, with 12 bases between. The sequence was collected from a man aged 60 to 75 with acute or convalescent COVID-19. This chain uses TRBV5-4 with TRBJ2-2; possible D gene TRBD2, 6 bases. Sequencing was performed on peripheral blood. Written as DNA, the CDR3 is TGTGCCAGCAGCTTACCGGGGAGGTACGGGGAGCTGTTTTTT. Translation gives CASSLPGRYGELFF.